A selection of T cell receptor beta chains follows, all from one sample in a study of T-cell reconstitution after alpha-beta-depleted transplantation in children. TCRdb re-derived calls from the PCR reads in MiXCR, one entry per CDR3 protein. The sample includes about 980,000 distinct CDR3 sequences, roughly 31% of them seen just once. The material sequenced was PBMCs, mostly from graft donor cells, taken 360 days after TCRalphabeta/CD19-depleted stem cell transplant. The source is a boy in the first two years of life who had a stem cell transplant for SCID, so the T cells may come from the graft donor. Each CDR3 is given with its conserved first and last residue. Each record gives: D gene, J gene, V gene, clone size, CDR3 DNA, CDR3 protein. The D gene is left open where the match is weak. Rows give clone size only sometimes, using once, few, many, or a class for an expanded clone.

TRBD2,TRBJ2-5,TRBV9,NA,TGTGCCAGCAGCGTAACGGGACTACAAGAGACCCAGTACTTC,CASSVTGLQETQYF
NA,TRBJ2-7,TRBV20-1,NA,TGCAGTGCCGGACGGGACTCCAGGGTTGACGAGCAGTACTTC,CSAGRDSRVDEQYF
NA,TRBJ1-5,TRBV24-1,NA,TGTGCCACCAGTGGTGGGCTTTATCAGCCCCAGCATTTT,CATSGGLYQPQHF
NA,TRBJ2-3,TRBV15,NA,TGTGCCACCAGCAGAGATATAGGGATGGATACGCAGTATTTT,CATSRDIGMDTQYF
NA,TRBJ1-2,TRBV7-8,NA,TGTGCCAGCAGCGATTATATCCAGGGAGCTAGCGGCTACACCTTC,CASSDYIQGASGYTF
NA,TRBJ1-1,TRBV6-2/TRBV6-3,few,TGTGCCAGCACCTCTGACACAGTGAACACTGAAGCTTTCTTT,CASTSDTVNTEAFF
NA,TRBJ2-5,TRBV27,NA,TGTGCCAGCAGTGGTGGGACGGCCGCCAGAGAGACCCAGTACTTC,CASSGGTAARETQYF
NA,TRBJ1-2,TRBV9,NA,TGTGCCAGCAGCCTAAGCCCCCACACGAACTATGGCTACACCTTC,CASSLSPHTNYGYTF
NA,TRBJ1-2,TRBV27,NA,TGTGCCAGCAGTTTTGCGGGGGCTAGTGGCTACACCTTC,CASSFAGASGYTF
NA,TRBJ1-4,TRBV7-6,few,TGTGCCAGCACCCTTGGGGGCCGGGGCGGGGAAAAACTGTTTTTT,CASTLGGRGGEKLFF
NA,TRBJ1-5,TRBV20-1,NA,TGCAGTGCTGCAAGCGATCAGCCCCAGCATTTT,CSAASDQPQHF
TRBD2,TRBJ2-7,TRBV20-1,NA,TGCAGTGCTACCCCTAGCGGTCGTCCTTACGAGCAGTACTTC,CSATPSGRPYEQYF
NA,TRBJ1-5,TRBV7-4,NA,TGTGCCAGCAGCTTAGGGGTCAACGTGGAGCCCCAGCATTTT,CASSLGVNVEPQHF
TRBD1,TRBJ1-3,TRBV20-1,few,TGCAGTGCTAGACCGGGACAGGGGAAGGGAAACACCATATATTTT,CSARPGQGKGNTIYF
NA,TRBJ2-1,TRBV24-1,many,TGTGCCACCAGTGAAACAGGGAGCTCCTACAATGAGCAGTTCTTC,CATSETGSSYNEQFF
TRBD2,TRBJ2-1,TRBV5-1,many,TGCGCCAGCAGCAGATTAGCGGGGGGGGTCTCCTACAATGAGCAGTTCTTC,CASSRLAGGVSYNEQFF
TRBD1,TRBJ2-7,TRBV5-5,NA,TGTGCCAGCAGCCTCGGGGACAGGGGTTTCGAGCAGTACTTC,CASSLGDRGFEQYF
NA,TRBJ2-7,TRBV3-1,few,TGTGCCAGCAGCAAAGGGGGGGGCCGCCCAATCGAGCAGTACTTC,CASSKGGGRPIEQYF
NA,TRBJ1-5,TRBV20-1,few,TGCAGTGCTAGAACCGACGGCAATCAGCCCCAGCATTTT,CSARTDGNQPQHF
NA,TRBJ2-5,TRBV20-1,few,TGCAGTGCTAGAGTAACAGGGTTGGTCCAAGAGACCCAGTACTTC,CSARVTGLVQETQYF
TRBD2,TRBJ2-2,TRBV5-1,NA,TGCGCCAGCAGCGGCGGACTAGCGGGGGCCGCGAACACCGGGGAGCTGTTTTTT,CASSGGLAGAANTGELFF
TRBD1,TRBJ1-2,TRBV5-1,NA,TGCGCCAGCACCACAGGGGGCGCGGGTGTCGGTGGCTACACCTTC,CASTTGGAGVGGYTF
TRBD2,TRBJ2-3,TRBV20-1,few,TGCAGTGCTAACCCGGGGGGGCGCACAGATACGCAGTATTTT,CSANPGGRTDTQYF
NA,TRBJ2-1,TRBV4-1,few,TGCGCCAGCAGCCAGGGGGACTTCGACAATGAGCAGTTCTTC,CASSQGDFDNEQFF
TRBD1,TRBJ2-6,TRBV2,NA,TGTGCCAGCACCCTAGACAGGGACGGGGCCAACGTCCTGACTTTC,CASTLDRDGANVLTF
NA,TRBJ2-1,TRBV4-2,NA,TGTGCCAGCAGCCAAACCATCAGCTCCTACAATGAGCAGTTCTTC,CASSQTISSYNEQFF
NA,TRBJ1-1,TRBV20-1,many,TGCAGTGCTAGAGTGAGGGGGGACGGGAACACTGAAGCTTTCTTT,CSARVRGDGNTEAFF
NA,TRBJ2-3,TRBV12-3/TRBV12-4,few,TGTGCCAGCAGTTCCTACACCAAGGGGGGGACAGATACGCAGTATTTT,CASSSYTKGGTDTQYF
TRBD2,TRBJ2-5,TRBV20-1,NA,TGCAGTGTCCCACTAGCGGGGGATCTTAGCCAGTACTTC,CSVPLAGDLSQYF
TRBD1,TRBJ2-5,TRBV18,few,TGTGCCAGCTCACCAACAGGGGTACGGGAGACCCAGTACTTC,CASSPTGVRETQYF
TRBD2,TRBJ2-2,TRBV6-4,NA,TGTGCCACCCAGGAGGGCACGACTAGCGGGGGTCTCGGCACCGGGGAGCTGTTTTTT,CATQEGTTSGGLGTGELFF
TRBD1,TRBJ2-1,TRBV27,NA,TGTGCCAGCAGTTTTCGACAGGGCGGAGGCAATGAGCAGTTCTTC,CASSFRQGGGNEQFF
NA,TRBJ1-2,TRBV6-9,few,TGTGCCAGCACCCCGGGACGTGACTATGGCTACACCTTC,CASTPGRDYGYTF
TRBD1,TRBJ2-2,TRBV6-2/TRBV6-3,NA,TGTGCCACCAGGGAACAGGGGGCTATCGGGGAGCTGTTTTTT,CATREQGAIGELFF
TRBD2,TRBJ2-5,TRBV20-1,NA,TGCAGTGCTAGAGATGGACTAGCCCTCCGGGAGACCCAGTACTTC,CSARDGLALRETQYF
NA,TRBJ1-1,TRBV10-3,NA,TGTGCCATCAGTGAGGCCCGGAACACTGAAGCTTTCTTT,CAISEARNTEAFF
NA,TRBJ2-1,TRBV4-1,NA,TGCGCCAGCAGCCAAGATCCGGGGGGCCCAGTGAATGAGCAGTTCTTC,CASSQDPGGPVNEQFF
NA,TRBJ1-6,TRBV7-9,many,TGTGCCAGCAGCTTAGAGGGGAGCTCCTATAATTCACCCCTCCACTTT,CASSLEGSSYNSPLHF
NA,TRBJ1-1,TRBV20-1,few,TGCAGTGCTAGAGATCGTGTCAGGGTAAACACTGAAGCTTTCTTT,CSARDRVRVNTEAFF
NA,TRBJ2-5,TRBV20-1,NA,TGCAGTGCGAGCGTGGTAACTAGACAAGAGACCCAGTACTTC,CSASVVTRQETQYF
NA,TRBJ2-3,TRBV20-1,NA,TGCAGTGCTAGAGATTCGGACACCTGGGGCACAGATACGCAGTATTTT,CSARDSDTWGTDTQYF
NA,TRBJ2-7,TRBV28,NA,TGTGCCAGCAGTTTGGGGGCAGGGGGGGTCGAGCAGTACTTC,CASSLGAGGVEQYF
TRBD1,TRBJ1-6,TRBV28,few,TGTGCCAGCGCCCGTGGGGACAGGGGTAATTCACCCCTCCACTTT,CASARGDRGNSPLHF
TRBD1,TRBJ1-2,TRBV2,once,TGTGCCAGCGCTCGAGGGGAGGGGGCTGGCGGCTACACCTTC,CASARGEGAGGYTF
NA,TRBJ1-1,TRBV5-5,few,TGTGCCAGCAGCTTCACAGGGTTGGGTGAGTTGAACACTGAAGCTTTCTTT,CASSFTGLGELNTEAFF
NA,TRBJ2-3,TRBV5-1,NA,TGCGCCAGCAGCTTGGTGGCACCGGAGAACACAGATACGCAGTATTTT,CASSLVAPENTDTQYF